Below, 28 T cell receptor beta chains from the same sample are listed, as sequenced in a study of blood T cell repertoires in COVID-19. The protocol was immunoSEQ multiplex PCR, while the TCRdb copy is restricted to in-frame clones and leaves out a portion. Of approximately 360,000 clones in the sample, around nine tenths were seen once. Specimen: PBMCs or T cells enriched from blood (not recorded which). These receptor sequences come from a young woman with acute COVID-19.

On this clone itself: Other DNA sequences from this sample encode an identical CDR3 as well. The gene calls are TRBV4-2 and TRBJ2-7, with TRBD1 matching 7 bases. With V trimmed by 3 bases and J by 4 bases, 3 bases remained unmatched. This CDR3 comprises 13 residues. Germline V CDR1 and CDR2: LGHNA, YNFKEQ. The CDR3 here is CASSHRQGYEQYF. The CDR3 DNA is TGTGCCAGCAGCCACCGACAGGGATACGAGCAGTACTTC.

The chain uses TRBV19 and TRBJ1-2; 8 bases fit TRBD1. The germline gives CDR1 LNHDA, CDR2 SQIVND (reference sequence). V lost 7 bases, J lost 6 bases, and 16 bases stayed unmatched. The CDR3 sequence is 16 residues long. CDR3 loop: CASTRGRTGIIDGYTF. In DNA form, the CDR3 reads TGTGCCAGTACCAGAGGTAGGACAGGGATTATCGATGGCTACACCTTC.

V gene TRBV19 combines with J gene TRBJ2-3; weak D call: TRBD1 (6 bases). CDR3 length: 17 residues. Germline CDR1 LNHDA, CDR2 SQIVND (reference sequence). Trimming left V 1 base short and J 2 bases short, with 16 bases between. CDR3 sequence: CASSIAGQNSPTDTQYF. The CDR3 nucleotides read TGTGCCAGTAGTATAGCGGGACAAAACTCTCCCACAGATACGCAGTATTTT.

V gene TRBV18 combines with J gene TRBJ2-1; D remains ambiguous. Germline loops: CDR1 KGHSH, CDR2 LQKENI. The V end was cut by 6 bases, the J end by 1 base, with 13 bases between. The CDR3 is 15 residues long. In DNA, the CDR3 is TGTGCCAGCTCTCCCACGACTGGTTCCTACAATGAGCAGTTCTTC. Its protein is CASSPTTGSYNEQFF.

Concerning this clone: Other DNA sequences of this sample code for an identical CDR3. The chain carries TRBV5-1 and TRBJ2-3, with TRBD2 matching over 12 bases. This CDR3 is 16 amino acids long. The V and J ends lost 0 bases and 2 bases, in that order; junction bases with no gene match: 1. Germline V lookup: CDR1 SGHRS, CDR2 YFSETQ. The CDR3 loop reads CASSLGTSGDTDTQYF. Written as DNA, the CDR3 is TGCGCCAGCAGCTTGGGGACTAGCGGGGACACAGATACGCAGTATTTT.

The chain links TRBV7-2 to TRBJ2-3, with a tentative D call TRBD2 (5 bases). Between the trimmed V and J ends, which lost 2 bases and 0 bases, there was a span of 6 bases. This CDR3 contains 14 residues. Germline V gene data show CDR1 as SGHTA and CDR2 as FQGNSA. The CDR3 bases are TGTGCCAGCAGCTTACGAGGGAGCACAGATACGCAGTATTTT. It yields the protein CASSLRGSTDTQYF.

The V gene is TRBV9, the J gene TRBJ2-5; 7 bases fit TRBD1. The CDR3 loop spans 14 amino acids. Losses at the gene ends were 4 bases for V and 2 bases for J; bases not matched to a gene: 5. Germline V gene lookup returns CDR1 SGDLS and CDR2 YYNGEE. The DNA of the CDR3 is TGTGCCAGCAGCCGAGACAGGGATCAAGAGACCCAGTACTTC. Translating it yields CASSRDRDQETQYF.

This chain's CDR3 is CASDRDTTSPLHF. Here the CDR3 DNA reads TGTGCCAGCGACAGGGACACTACTTCACCCCTCCACTTT. The rearrangement uses TRBV5-5 and TRBJ1-6; 7 nucleotides line up with TRBD1. Germline-derived CDR1 and CDR2 are SGHKS and YYEKEE (reference sequence). This CDR3 spans 13 amino acids. The V and J ends lost 7 bases and 9 bases, in that order; junction bases with no gene match: 7.

This chain connects TRBV5-1 to TRBJ2-1; perhaps TRBD2 as D (5 bases). V was clipped by 2 bases and J by 7 bases, with 7 bases between them. The CDR3 extends over 12 amino acids. Germline V gene data show CDR1 as SGHRS and CDR2 as YFSETQ. The CDR3 DNA follows: TGCGCCAGCAGCTTCACGGGGAATGAGCAGTTCTTC. It encodes CASSFTGNEQFF.

J is TRBJ2-7 and V is TRBV19; a possible D gene is TRBD1 (5 bases). V shed 1 base and J shed 2 bases, with 15 bases lying between them. The CDR3 has 16 amino acids. In germline, CDR1 is LNHDA, CDR2 SQIVND (reference sequence). The CDR3 nucleotides are TGTGCCAGTAGTATAGGGGGCAGGTCTACCCCCTACGAGCAGTACTTC. This codes for CASSIGGRSTPYEQYF.

The chain couples TRBV7-9 to TRBJ2-1; 8 nucleotides agree with TRBD2. The V gene's germline CDR1 is SEHNR and CDR2 FQNEAQ (reference sequence). The CDR3 is made up of 14 amino acids. The V segment lost 7 bases and the J segment 3 bases; nucleotides outside the gene matches: 5. CDR3 region: CASTPGLGYNEQFF. CDR3 in DNA: TGTGCCAGCACCCCGGGACTAGGCTACAATGAGCAGTTCTTC.

The chain couples TRBV2 to TRBJ2-7, with 10 bases aligning to TRBD1. This CDR3 comprises 14 residues. V lost 7 bases to trimming and J lost 3 bases; unmatched junction nucleotides: 6. Germline CDR1 SNHLY, CDR2 FYNNEI. Here the CDR3 reads CASNRDRGDYEQYF. The CDR3 region has the DNA TGTGCCAGCAACAGGGACAGGGGAGACTACGAGCAGTACTTC.

This sequence joins TRBV9 and TRBJ2-7; 7 bases agree with TRBD2. The CDR3 loop spans 15 amino acids. V was pared by 4 bases and J by 1 base, with 8 bases of the junction left unmatched. Per the germline V gene, CDR1 is SGDLS and CDR2 is YYNGEE. In nucleotides, the CDR3 is TGTGCCAGCAGCCCTCGACTAGCCGAATCCTACGAGCAGTACTTC. The encoded protein is CASSPRLAESYEQYF.

This sequence joins TRBV7-2 and TRBJ2-2; 7 bases are shared with TRBD1. Losses at the gene ends were 3 bases for V and 5 bases for J; bases not matched to a gene: 6. This CDR3 is built from 15 residues. The germline CDR1 and CDR2 sequences are SGHTA and FQGNSA. In DNA, the CDR3 is TGTGCCAGCAGCTTTCTGGGACAGAATACCGGGGAGCTGTTTTTT. Translated: CASSFLGQNTGELFF.

This clone was counted between two and nine times. The chain has TRBV7-9 and TRBJ1-2; D unclear. Trimming stripped 1 base from V and 5 bases from J, with 8 bases between. This CDR3 is built from 13 residues. CDR1 is SEHNR and CDR2 is FQNEAQ in the germline V gene (reference sequence). CDR3 protein: CASSLGTVYGYTF. The CDR3 nucleotides read TGTGCCAGCAGCTTAGGGACTGTTTATGGCTACACCTTC.

The chain recombines TRBV30 with TRBJ1-2; 8 positions agree with TRBD1. The CDR3 sequence is 13 residues long. Germline assignment: CDR1 GTSNPN and CDR2 SVGIG (reference sequence). V trimming: 8 bases; J trimming: 0 bases; junction bases outside the gene matches: 5. The CDR3 DNA reads TGTGCCGGAGGGACAGGCACTAACTATGGCTACACCTTC. This sequence encodes CAGGTGTNYGYTF.

This chain uses TRBV2 with TRBJ2-5; 14 nucleotides agree with TRBD2. This CDR3 spans 16 amino acids. V lost 3 bases to trimming and J lost 7 bases; unmatched junction nucleotides: 7. CDR1 SNHLY and CDR2 FYNNEI come from the germline V gene. CDR3 region: CASSDGTSGGRGTQYF. CDR3 in DNA: TGTGCCAGCAGTGACGGGACTAGCGGGGGTCGTGGGACCCAGTACTTC.

The chain combines TRBV9 with TRBJ2-3; TRBD2 might be the D (7 bases). Germline V gives CDR1 SGDLS, CDR2 YYNGEE. CDR3 size: 14 residues. Trimming cost V 0 bases and J 8 bases, with 13 bases left between them. The CDR3 loop is CASSVARGAFTQYF. For the CDR3, the DNA is TGTGCCAGCAGCGTAGCTCGGGGGGCGTTTACGCAGTATTTT.

The genes are TRBV11-2 and TRBJ2-7, with 7 bases that match TRBD1. This CDR3 has 13 residues. Trimming took 8 bases from V and 0 from J; bases not matched to a gene: 4. Germline assignment: CDR1 SGHAT and CDR2 FQNNGV. DNA of the CDR3: TGTGCCAGCCTAGGGGGCAGCTCCTACGAGCAGTACTTC. Translating gives CASLGGSSYEQYF. The full variable domain, in which reference TRBV11-2 and TRBJ2-7 provide the parts outside the CDR3, is EAGVAQSPRYKIIEKRQSVAFWCNPISGHATLYWYQQILGQGPKLLIQFQNNGVVDDSQLPKDRFSAERLKGVDSTLKIQPAKLEDSAVYLCASLGGSSYEQYFGPGTRLTVT.

The CDR3: CASSRDSSYEQYF. The CDR3 coding sequence is TGTGCCAGCAGCCGGGACTCTTCCTACGAGCAGTACTTC. J is TRBJ2-7 and V is TRBV14, with D possibly matching TRBD2 (6 bases). Germline loops: CDR1 SGHDN, CDR2 FVKESK. Trimming cost V 4 bases and J 1 base, with 8 bases left between them. The CDR3 extends over 13 amino acids.

This clone has only a few counts. This rearrangement joins TRBV20-1 to TRBJ1-5; 12 nucleotides align to TRBD1. Trimming took 3 bases from V and 4 from J; bases not matched to a gene: 13. This CDR3 spans 18 amino acids. Germline values: CDR1 DFQATT, CDR2 SNEGSKA (reference sequence). The CDR3 region is CSASDLRDRGLGNQPQHF. The CDR3, as DNA: TGCAGTGCTAGTGATCTCCGGGACAGGGGGCTTGGAAATCAGCCCCAGCATTTT.

The chain uses TRBV19 and TRBJ2-7; D is possibly TRBD1 (5 bases). This CDR3 has 15 amino acids. Germline V gene data show CDR1 as LNHDA and CDR2 as SQIVND (reference sequence). V was trimmed by 4 bases and J by 0 bases, leaving 13 bases between them. CDR3 sequence reads: CASSTQGTPSYEQYF. CDR3 sequence (DNA): TGTGCCAGTAGTACCCAGGGCACCCCCTCCTACGAGCAGTACTTC.

CDR3 in amino acids: CASSPGTVGSPLHF. CDR3 nucleotide sequence: TGCGCCAGCAGCCCCGGGACAGTCGGTTCACCCCTCCACTTT. The chain joins TRBV5-1 to TRBJ1-6; 7 nucleotides agree with TRBD1. This CDR3 spans 14 amino acids. From germline, CDR1 is SGHRS and CDR2 YFSETQ. V trimming: 4 bases; J trimming: 9 bases; junction bases outside the gene matches: 7. Based on the CDR3 plus reference TRBV5-1 and TRBJ1-6, the full variable domain is KAGVTQTPRYLIKTRGQQVTLSCSPISGHRSVSWYQQTPGQGLQFLFEYFSETQRNKGNFPGRFSGRQFSNSRSEMNVSTLELGDSALYLCASSPGTVGSPLHFGNGTRLTVT.

The chain links TRBV4-2 to TRBJ2-1; TRBD2 agrees at 9 bases. Trimming took 1 base from V and 6 from J; bases not matched to a gene: 4. Germline V gene data show CDR1 as LGHNA and CDR2 as YNFKEQ. This CDR3 spans 15 amino acids. CDR3 in amino acids: CASSQAGTSPNEQFF. The CDR3 DNA sequence: TGTGCCAGCAGCCAAGCCGGGACTAGCCCCAATGAGCAGTTCTTC.

The V gene is TRBV5-1, the J gene TRBJ2-3; 12 positions agree with TRBD1. Germline V gene lookup returns CDR1 SGHRS and CDR2 YFSETQ. The CDR3 length is 15 residues. V shed 5 bases and J 3 bases; nucleotides not matched to a gene: 4. The CDR3: CASRGTGGVTDTQYF. The CDR3 DNA reads TGCGCCAGCAGAGGGACAGGGGGCGTGACAGATACGCAGTATTTT.

This chain connects TRBV10-3 to TRBJ1-6, with a tentative D call TRBD1 (5 bases). CDR1 and CDR2 (germline): ENHRY, SYGVKD. V lost 6 bases and J 10 bases, leaving 19 bases between the germline ends. The CDR3 runs to 15 residues. The CDR3 spells CAIRDSTWGQSPLHF. The CDR3 DNA reads TGTGCCATCAGGGATAGCACATGGGGCCAATCACCCCTCCACTTT.

The sample holds one count of this clone. This rearrangement joins TRBV6-4 to TRBJ2-1; weak D call: TRBD2 (6 bases). Trimming left V 6 bases short and J 7 bases short, with 16 bases between. This CDR3 is 14 amino acids long. Looked up from germline, CDR1 is MRHNA and CDR2 is SNTAGT. CDR3 sequence reads: CASRPAGTSNEQFF. CDR3 in DNA: TGTGCCAGCAGACCAGCCGGGACTTCAAATGAGCAGTTCTTC.

A word on this clone: In the same sample, other DNA sequences code for this CDR3. This rearrangement joins TRBV10-3 to TRBJ1-1; 7 bases agree with TRBD1. Germline lookup yields CDR1 ENHRY and CDR2 SYGVKD. V was clipped by 4 bases and J by 1 base; unmatched bases: 0. The CDR3 contains 13 residues. CDR3 region: CAISGQGNTEAFF. The CDR3, as DNA: TGTGCCATCAGTGGACAGGGGAACACTGAAGCTTTCTTT.